A single sample gave rise to the 2 T cell receptor beta chains below, sequenced in a study of blood T cells in healthy people across ages. Next came a second PCR, run for about 7 to 12 cycles, which used a sample-barcoded 5' primer along with a J-beta primer mix. TCRdb reprocessed the 5' RACE reads with MiXCR, giving one entry per CDR3 protein. The sample holds 1.5 million to 2 million distinct CDR3 sequences, roughly a third seen once. Material: blood. The source of these receptors is a woman between 25 and 40 years old in good health.

The chain recombines TRBV7-2 with TRBJ2-1, with 11 bases that match TRBD2. The germline CDR1 and CDR2 sequences are SGHTA and FQGNSA. The CDR3 loop spans 16 amino acids. V gave up 2 bases and J gave up 9 bases; unmatched junction bases: 9. The CDR3 protein is CASSLSPRLAGPEQFF. The DNA of the CDR3 is TGTGCCAGCAGCTTATCGCCGAGACTAGCGGGACCTGAGCAGTTCTTC.

This clonotype occurred a few times. The V and J genes are TRBV20-1 and TRBJ1-2; tentative D call: TRBD1 (6 bases). CDR1 is DFQATT, CDR2 SNEGSKA, per germline (reference sequence). Trimming removed 6 bases at V and 2 bases at J, with 10 bases between. CDR3 length: 12 amino acids. CDR3 amino acids: CSAMDSNYGYTF. The CDR3 bases are TGCAGTGCCATGGACAGCAACTATGGCTACACCTTC.